The TCR beta chain described here comes from a study of monozygotic twins with inflammatory bowel disease. TCRdb re-called the 5' RACE reads and gives one entry per CDR3 protein, without DNA. The sample holds approximately 340,000 distinct CDR3 sequences. The CDR3 is made up of 17 amino acids. Germline lookup yields CDR1 ENHRY and CDR2 SYGVKD. J is TRBJ1-1 and V is TRBV10-3; the TRBD1 assignment by TCRdb is unverifiable without DNA. The sample consisted of blood. The source is a human donor with ulcerative colitis or Crohn's disease, or a healthy co-twin of an affected twin (not recorded which). The CDR3 sequence is CAISVGTGASARGEAFF.